Each of the 25 T cell receptor beta chains below was sequenced from the same sample in a study of blood T cell repertoires in COVID-19. Sequencing used immunoSEQ multiplex PCR; TCRdb keeps in-frame clones, though not all of them. This sample has under 95,000 clones, with just over 85% found just once. Material for sequencing was peripheral blood. The receptors were sampled from a human donor in a cohort sampled during active COVID-19.

The rearrangement links TRBV5-1 to TRBJ2-5; 10 bases are shared with TRBD2. The ends lost 2 bases at V and 4 bases at J; junction bases unmatched: 8. Per the germline V gene, CDR1 is SGHRS and CDR2 is YFSETQ. CDR3 size: 16 residues. CDR3 sequence: CASSLAASGGGETQYF. The CDR3, as DNA: TGCGCCAGCAGCTTAGCGGCTAGCGGGGGAGGAGAGACCCAGTACTTC.

This chain joins TRBV24-1 and TRBJ2-1; D uncertain. From germline, CDR1 is KGHDR and CDR2 SFDVKD. The germline V and J ends were trimmed by 6 bases and 4 bases, with 6 bases remaining between them. This CDR3 has 12 residues. For the CDR3, the DNA is TGTGCCACCAGTCTCGAGTACAATGAGCAGTTCTTC. Its translation: CATSLEYNEQFF.

This clone has only a few counts. The V and J genes are TRBV5-4 and TRBJ2-5, with TRBD2 matching over 7 bases. Germline lookup yields CDR1 SGHNT and CDR2 YYREEE (reference sequence). V shed 4 bases, J shed 3 bases, and the junction held 9 bases outside the gene matches. This CDR3 has 15 residues. CDR3 protein: CASSLTSAREETQYF. DNA of the CDR3: TGTGCCAGCAGCCTTACTAGCGCGAGGGAAGAGACCCAGTACTTC.

This clone has a handful of counts. CDR3 nucleotide sequence: TGTGCCAGCAGCAGCACTAGTTTGGATACGCAGTATTTT. As protein: CASSSTSLDTQYF. This chain uses TRBV9 with TRBJ2-3; tentatively, D is TRBD2 (5 bases). V lost 4 bases to trimming and J lost 6 bases, with 12 bases between them. The CDR3 is 13 residues long. The germline V gene has CDR1 SGDLS and CDR2 YYNGEE.

The V and J genes are TRBV27 and TRBJ2-5; 8 bases are a match to TRBD1. The J segment lost 4 bases and the V segment lost 3 bases, leaving 10 bases of the junction unmatched. Germline V gives CDR1 MNHEY, CDR2 SMNVEV (reference sequence). The CDR3 is 16 amino acids. CDR3 loop: CASSFLGRGRGETQYF. DNA of the CDR3: TGTGCCAGCAGTTTTTTGGGCAGGGGGCGGGGAGAGACCCAGTACTTC.

This clone was recorded once. The V gene is TRBV7-9, the J gene TRBJ2-7; TRBD1 matches 7 bases. V shed 0 bases, J shed 5 bases, and the junction held 7 bases outside the gene matches. CDR3 length equals 15 residues. Germline values: CDR1 SEHNR, CDR2 FQNEAQ (reference sequence). DNA for the CDR3: TGTGCCAGCAGCTTAGCACTACAGGGGAGAGACGAGCAGTACTTC. Its translation is CASSLALQGRDEQYF.

CDR3 sequence: CASSANAVGLTDTQYF. CDR3 in DNA: TGTGCCAGCTCAGCGAACGCAGTGGGGCTCACAGATACGCAGTATTTT. The chain carries TRBV18 and TRBJ2-3, with D possibly matching TRBD1 (5 bases). The V gene lost 5 bases and the J gene lost 2 bases, with 17 bases spanning the gap. Germline loops: CDR1 KGHSH, CDR2 LQKENI. The length of the CDR3 is 16 residues.

The chain employs TRBV27 and TRBJ2-2, with 7 nucleotides matching TRBD1. The CDR3 spans 17 residues. The J segment lost 5 bases and the V segment lost 7 bases, leaving 16 bases of the junction unmatched. Germline CDR1 MNHEY, CDR2 SMNVEV (reference sequence). The CDR3 reads CASTLRQGPGWTGELFF. The CDR3, as DNA: TGTGCCAGCACCCTACGACAGGGCCCGGGGTGGACCGGGGAGCTGTTTTTT.

The chain links TRBV7-2 to TRBJ1-6, with TRBD1 matching 7 bases. Germline V gene sequence: CDR1 SGHTA, CDR2 FQGNSA. V was pared by 3 bases and J by 7 bases, with 3 bases of the junction left unmatched. The CDR3 has 14 amino acids. CDR3: CASSFSQGNSPLHF. CDR3 in DNA: TGTGCCAGCAGCTTCTCACAGGGGAATTCACCCCTCCACTTT.

The V and J genes are TRBV6-1 and TRBJ1-1, with D hard to call. The CDR3 contains 13 residues. The germline V and J ends were trimmed by 3 bases and 4 bases, with 9 bases remaining between them. Germline V CDR1 and CDR2: MNHNS, SASEGT. The CDR3 DNA reads as TGTGCCAGCAGTGAGACTAGATCCACTGAAGCTTTCTTT. Its protein product is CASSETRSTEAFF.

The chain is built from TRBV6-5 and TRBJ1-1; D not resolved. The ends were cut back, 1 base at V and 4 bases at J, with 10 bases in the middle. The CDR3 consists of 14 residues. Per the germline V gene, CDR1 is MNHEY and CDR2 is SVGAGI. CDR3 nucleotide sequence: TGTGCCAGCAGTTACTTTGGACTGATCACTGAAGCTTTCTTT. Protein: CASSYFGLITEAFF.

J is TRBJ2-1 and V is TRBV10-3; 8 nucleotides agree with TRBD2. Per germline, CDR1 ENHRY and CDR2 SYGVKD. CDR3 size: 15 residues. J lost 4 bases, V lost 6 bases, and 8 bases had no gene match. CDR3 residues: CAISEREPDYNEQFF. DNA for the CDR3: TGTGCCATCAGCGAGCGGGAGCCCGATTACAATGAGCAGTTCTTC.

This clone was found a few times. The gene calls are TRBV11-1 and TRBJ2-3, with 13 bases matching TRBD2. CDR1 and CDR2 from the germline V gene are SGHAT and FQDESV (reference sequence). The CDR3 extends over 15 amino acids. Trimming removed 7 bases from V and 3 bases from J; junction bases left unmatched: 4. CDR3 in DNA: TGTGCCAGCACACCGGGACTAGCGGGAACAGATACGCAGTATTTT. Translating gives CASTPGLAGTDTQYF.

The chain links TRBV12-3 or TRBV12-4 to TRBJ2-3, with D unclear. This CDR3 is built from 13 residues. The V end was cut by 3 bases, the J end by 0 bases, with 4 bases between. The CDR3 bases are TGTGCCAGCAGTTTGCAGAGCACAGATACGCAGTATTTT. Encoded protein: CASSLQSTDTQYF.

Details on this clone: At one boundary the junction diverges from the germline segment, which might be a read error. The chain joins TRBV7-7 to TRBJ2-7, with D perhaps TRBD2 (5 bases). The CDR3 totals 15 residues. Germline lookup yields CDR1 SSHAT and CDR2 FNYEAQ (reference sequence). The CDR3: CASSLAPRGQGEQYF. CDR3 nucleotides: TGTGCTAGCAGCTTAGCCCCTCGAGGGCAAGGCGAGCAGTACTTC. The complete variable domain, with remaining parts taken from reference TRBV7-7 and TRBJ2-7, reads GAGVSQSPRYKVTKRGQDVTLRCDPISSHATLYWYQQALGQGPEFLTYFNYEAQPDKSGLPSDRFSAERPEGSISTLTIQRTEQRDSAMYRCASSLAPRGQGEQYFGPGTRLTVT.

This clone was detected only a few times. This sequence joins TRBV6-5 and TRBJ2-1; 7 bases line up with TRBD1. CDR1 MNHEY and CDR2 SVGAGI come from the germline V gene. This CDR3 contains 14 residues. The ends lost 5 bases at V and 5 bases at J; junction bases unmatched: 6. The CDR3 DNA sequence: TGTGCCAGCAGTAACCGGGACAGTCACAATGAGCAGTTCTTC. The encoded protein is CASSNRDSHNEQFF.

This clone has a handful of counts. The chain joins TRBV4-2 to TRBJ2-5, with 12 bases aligning to TRBD1. CDR1 and CDR2 from the germline V gene are LGHNA and YNFKEQ. V gave up 5 bases and J gave up 4 bases; unmatched junction bases: 5. CDR3 length: 15 residues. The CDR3 sequence is CASSIGTGGIETQYF. The CDR3 coding sequence is TGTGCCAGCAGCATCGGGACAGGGGGCATAGAGACCCAGTACTTC.

This chain connects TRBV9 to TRBJ2-1; 8 nucleotides align to TRBD1. Germline V gene lookup returns CDR1 SGDLS and CDR2 YYNGEE. The CDR3 runs 15 residues. The V and J ends lost 3 bases and 5 bases, in that order; junction bases with no gene match: 7. In DNA form, the CDR3 reads TGTGCCAGCAGCGCAGGGGGCTTTGAACACAATGAGCAGTTCTTC. Its protein product is CASSAGGFEHNEQFF.

The chain recombines TRBV7-2 with TRBJ2-5, with 7 bases that match TRBD1. CDR3 length equals 13 residues. The ends lost 5 bases at V and 1 base at J; junction bases unmatched: 1. The germline V gene encodes CDR1 SGHTA and CDR2 FQGNSA. The DNA of the CDR3 is TGTGCCAGCAGCCGGGACAGCCAAGAGACCCAGTACTTC. It codes for CASSRDSQETQYF.

This rearrangement joins TRBV5-4 to TRBJ1-2; TRBD1 agrees at 9 bases. Per the germline V gene, CDR1 is SGHNT and CDR2 is YYREEE (reference sequence). V was pared by 6 bases and J by 4 bases, with 16 bases of the junction left unmatched. The CDR3 contains 17 residues. Here the CDR3 reads CASTSDRGKWEGYGYTF. DNA for the CDR3: TGTGCCAGCACCTCGGACAGGGGTAAATGGGAAGGCTATGGCTACACCTTC.

This chain connects TRBV5-4 to TRBJ2-3; 14 positions match TRBD2. V lost 4 bases and J lost 2; bases outside the gene matches: 12. Germline CDR1 is SGHNT and CDR2 is YYREEE (reference sequence). The CDR3 is 19 residues long. This chain's CDR3 is CASSLGLAGAVSDTDTQYF. The DNA for the CDR3 is TGTGCCAGCAGCCTGGGACTAGCGGGAGCGGTGAGTGACACAGATACGCAGTATTTT.

The rearrangement uses TRBV19 and TRBJ2-1; D is unclear. In germline, CDR1 is LNHDA, CDR2 SQIVND (reference sequence). V lost 1 base to trimming and J lost 0 bases, with 10 bases between them. This CDR3 has 16 amino acids. The CDR3 region has the DNA TGTGCCAGTAGTATAGTCCCGTCCTCCTCCTACAATGAGCAGTTCTTC. Its protein product is CASSIVPSSSYNEQFF.

The gene calls are TRBV6-2 or TRBV6-3 and TRBJ2-1; D possibly corresponds to TRBD2 (6 bases). Germline-derived CDR1 and CDR2 are MNHEY and SVGEGT. Trimming shortened V by 4 bases and J by 7 bases, and 14 bases separated the two germline ends. This CDR3 contains 14 residues. This CDR3 is CASSSGGKGNEQFF. The CDR3 nucleotides are TGTGCCAGCAGTTCCGGGGGTAAGGGGAATGAGCAGTTCTTC.

This clone was detected once. The chain carries TRBV28 and TRBJ2-5; no reliable D call. Trimming shortened V by 1 base and J by 5 bases, and 5 bases separated the two germline ends. The length of the CDR3 is 12 residues. Germline CDR1 MDHEN, CDR2 SYDVKM. The DNA of the CDR3 is TGTGCCAGCAGTTTATTTGAGGAGACCCAGTACTTC. It codes for CASSLFEETQYF. Complete variable domain (other parts from reference TRBV28 and TRBJ2-5): DVKVTQSSRYLVKRTGEKVFLECVQDMDHENMFWYRQDPGLGLRLIYFSYDVKMKEKGDIPEGYSVSREKKERFSLILESASTNQTSMYLCASSLFEETQYFGPGTRLLVL.

In its sample, this clone was seen once. This chain joins TRBV2 and TRBJ2-7; 7 bases match TRBD2. V shed 1 base, J shed 3 bases, and the junction held 6 bases outside the gene matches. Germline CDR1 and CDR2: SNHLY and FYNNEI. The CDR3 consists of 15 residues. The CDR3 bases are TGTGCCAGCAGTGAAGGGGGGGGTCTCTACTACGAGCAGTACTTC. It encodes CASSEGGGLYYEQYF.